This is a list of T cell receptor beta chains from one sample in a study of siplizumab effects on memory and regulatory T cells. Only in-frame clones appear in the TCRdb table, and some are missing; sequencing was by immunoSEQ multiplex PCR. This sample has about 100,000 clones, with over 90% found just once. Material: non-Treg CD4+ T cells sorted from blood. The receptor set was obtained from a human donor in good health. CDR3s include the opening cysteine and the closing phenylalanine or tryptophan. Each record gives: clone size, CDR3 length, D gene, J gene, V gene, CDR3 protein, CDR3 DNA. A D gene is named only where the DNA matches it firmly. Rows give clone size only sometimes, using once, few, many, or a class for an expanded clone.

NA,15,NA,TRBJ1-4,TRBV15,CATSRDLGSNEKLFF,TGTGCCACCAGCAGAGATCTAGGTTCTAATGAAAAACTGTTTTTT
NA,16,TRBD1,TRBJ2-5,TRBV5-1,CASSSGGTGGQETQYF,TGCGCCAGCAGCTCGGGCGGAACAGGGGGCCAAGAGACCCAGTACTTC
NA,16,NA,TRBJ1-1,TRBV5-1,CASSLEDGRLGTEAFF,TGCGCCAGCAGCTTGGAAGATGGCAGATTAGGCACTGAAGCTTTCTTT
NA,16,NA,TRBJ1-2,TRBV5-1,CASSLAMGHTNYGYTF,TGCGCCAGCAGCTTGGCCATGGGACACACTAACTATGGCTACACCTTC
once,17,TRBD2,TRBJ2-5,TRBV5-6,CASSTETSGMSQETQYF,TGTGCCAGCAGCACCGAGACTAGCGGGATGTCCCAAGAGACCCAGTACTTC
NA,13,NA,TRBJ2-7,TRBV10-1,CASSTALGYEQYF,TGCGCCAGCAGTACGGCCTTGGGGTACGAGCAGTACTTC
NA,15,NA,TRBJ2-2,TRBV4-2,CASSKAIPNTGELFF,TGTGCCAGCAGCAAAGCTATCCCGAACACCGGGGAGCTGTTTTTT
NA,11,NA,TRBJ2-1,TRBV5-8,CASSDWDEQFF,TGTGCCAGCAGTGACTGGGATGAGCAGTTCTTC
NA,15,TRBD1,TRBJ2-5,TRBV2,CASRDKTGGQETQYF,TGTGCCAGCAGAGATAAGACAGGGGGCCAAGAGACCCAGTACTTC
NA,16,NA,TRBJ2-3,TRBV4-1,CASSQEAQGGTDTQYF,TGCGCCAGCAGCCAAGAGGCCCAGGGAGGCACAGATACGCAGTATTTT
once,15,TRBD2,TRBJ2-3,TRBV11-3,CASSLEAGRADTQYF,TGTGCCAGCAGCTTAGAAGCGGGAAGGGCAGATACGCAGTATTTT
NA,12,NA,TRBJ1-2,TRBV18,CASSPRGEGYTF,TGTGCCAGCTCACCTCGAGGGGAGGGCTACACCTTC
NA,12,NA,TRBJ2-5,TRBV6-5,CASSRLQETQYF,TGTGCCAGCAGCCGACTGCAAGAGACCCAGTACTTC
once,12,NA,TRBJ1-1,TRBV28,CASRVLNTEAFF,TGTGCCAGCAGGGTCTTGAACACTGAAGCTTTCTTT
NA,16,TRBD2,TRBJ2-7,TRBV7-2,CASSSRAGGLSYEQYF,TGTGCCAGCAGCTCCCGAGCGGGAGGGCTTTCCTACGAGCAGTACTTC
NA,16,TRBD1,TRBJ2-1,TRBV12-5,CASAHSGTGGIYEQFF,TGTGCTAGTGCCCATTCCGGGACAGGGGGTATATATGAGCAGTTCTTC
once,16,TRBD2,TRBJ2-7,TRBV7-9,CASTLEGGQRSYEQYF,TGTGCCAGCACCTTGGAGGGAGGGCAGAGATCCTACGAGCAGTACTTC
NA,13,NA,TRBJ2-5,TRBV5-8,CASSSGQPETQYF,TGTGCCAGCAGCTCTGGACAGCCAGAGACCCAGTACTTC
NA,15,TRBD2,TRBJ2-7,TRBV7-2,CASSLFLAGSYEQYF,TGTGCCAGCAGCTTATTTTTAGCGGGATCCTACGAGCAGTACTTC
NA,18,TRBD2,TRBJ2-3,TRBV29-1,CSVEDGAGGSAGTDTQYF,TGCAGCGTTGAAGACGGGGCGGGAGGGTCGGCGGGCACAGATACGCAGTATTTT
NA,15,TRBD1,TRBJ2-7,TRBV19,CASSRGQLSSYEQYF,TGTGCCAGTAGTAGGGGACAGCTAAGCTCCTACGAGCAGTACTTC
NA,13,NA,TRBJ2-7,TRBV18,CASSPTSIYEQYF,TGTGCCAGCTCACCGACTAGTATCTACGAGCAGTACTTC
NA,15,TRBD1,TRBJ2-3,TRBV27,CASHRGDTSTDTQYF,TGTGCCAGCCACAGGGGAGATACTAGCACAGATACGCAGTATTTT
NA,15,NA,TRBJ1-2,TRBV5-4,CASSLGDRVRDGYTF,TGTGCCAGCAGCTTGGGCGACCGCGTTCGGGATGGCTACACCTTC
NA,13,TRBD1,TRBJ2-1,TRBV7-2,CASNDRGVGEQFF,TGTGCCAGCAATGACAGGGGCGTAGGTGAGCAGTTCTTC
NA,12,NA,TRBJ2-3,TRBV19,CASSIPLETQYF,TGTGCCAGTAGTATACCCCTAGAAACGCAGTATTTT
NA,16,NA,TRBJ2-7,TRBV10-3,CAISEGPAGKKNEQYF,TGTGCCATCAGTGAGGGGCCGGCGGGAAAAAAGAACGAGCAGTACTTC
NA,15,NA,TRBJ2-7,TRBV15,CATSLGDTSSYEQYF,TGTGCCACCAGTCTGGGGGACACCTCCTCCTACGAGCAGTACTTC
NA,14,NA,TRBJ1-4,TRBV19,CASSSGTGGEKLFF,TGTGCCAGTAGTTCCGGGACGGGCGGAGAAAAACTGTTTTTT
NA,13,NA,TRBJ2-2,TRBV30,CAWSVRGTGELFF,TGTGCCTGGAGTGTACGGGGAACCGGGGAGCTGTTTTTT
NA,15,NA,TRBJ2-3,TRBV19,CASSQTRGSTDTQYF,TGTGCCAGTAGCCAGACTAGAGGTAGCACAGATACGCAGTATTTT
NA,15,NA,TRBJ2-7,TRBV10-1,CASRATRRESYEQYF,TGCGCCAGCAGGGCCACTAGACGGGAATCCTACGAGCAGTACTTC
NA,14,TRBD1,TRBJ2-4,TRBV13,CASSLGTGSSIQYF,TGTGCCAGCAGCTTAGGGACAGGGAGTAGCATTCAGTACTTC
NA,18,TRBD2,TRBJ2-3,TRBV4-1,CASSFYATSGISSDTQYF,TGCGCCAGCAGCTTCTACGCGACTAGCGGGATTTCTTCAGATACGCAGTATTTT
NA,13,NA,TRBJ2-5,TRBV11-3,CASSLQGRGTQYF,TGTGCCAGCAGCTTGCAGGGTCGCGGGACCCAGTACTTC
once,16,TRBD2,TRBJ2-7,TRBV5-1,CASSLYLAGSGDEQYF,TGCGCCAGCAGCTTATACCTAGCGGGATCTGGGGACGAGCAGTACTTC
NA,18,TRBD2,TRBJ2-2,TRBV5-1,CASSSLTSGRAGSGELFF,TGCGCCAGCAGCTCCTTGACTAGCGGGAGGGCTGGGTCCGGGGAGCTGTTTTTT
NA,15,TRBD1,TRBJ2-4,TRBV6-5,CASSYSFSGGNIQYF,TGTGCCAGCAGTTACTCTTTTTCAGGGGGTAACATTCAGTACTTC
NA,13,NA,TRBJ2-2,TRBV6-1,CASSLNSAGELFF,TGTGCCAGCAGTCTGAACAGCGCCGGGGAGCTGTTTTTT
NA,13,NA,TRBJ2-5,TRBV5-1,CASSLTSLETQYF,TGCGCCAGCAGCTTGACTAGTTTAGAGACCCAGTACTTC
NA,15,NA,TRBJ2-1,TRBV5-4,CASSLGSGTYNEQFF,TGTGCCAGCAGCTTGGGTAGCGGTACTTACAATGAGCAGTTCTTC
NA,15,TRBD2,TRBJ2-5,TRBV19,CASSAGLARMETQYF,TGTGCCAGTAGTGCGGGACTAGCGAGAATGGAGACCCAGTACTTC
NA,14,NA,TRBJ1-5,TRBV9,CASSPTPTGQPQHF,TGTGCCAGCAGCCCGACACCTACGGGACAGCCCCAGCATTTT
NA,12,NA,TRBJ2-7,TRBV10-1,CASSESTSEQYF,TGCGCCAGCAGTGAGTCCACCTCCGAGCAGTACTTC
NA,17,NA,TRBJ2-2,TRBV5-1,CASSLQGVQFNTGELFF,TGCGCCAGCAGCTTGCAGGGAGTACAGTTTAACACCGGGGAGCTGTTTTTT
once,15,TRBD1,TRBJ1-5,TRBV6-5,CASSETGGTDQPQHF,TGTGCCAGCAGCGAGACAGGGGGCACTGATCAGCCCCAGCATTTT